This TCR beta chain was recovered during a study of control samples from healthy donors and cancer patients. Only in-frame clones appear in the TCRdb table, and some are missing; sequencing was by immunoSEQ multiplex PCR. The sample records some 130,000 clones, around 89% being singletons. The sequence derives from a man aged 40-55 years in good health. What was sequenced was blood.

The CDR3 DNA reads as TGTGCCAGCAGCTTAGATGCGGGGGTGTATGAGCAGTTCTTC. Protein product: CASSLDAGVYEQFF. The chain has TRBV11-3 and TRBJ2-1, with TRBD2 matching over 7 bases. This CDR3 region has 14 residues. V gave up 0 bases and J gave up 8 bases; unmatched junction bases: 4. Germline CDR1 is SGHNT and CDR2 is YENEEA. The full variable domain, in which reference TRBV11-3 and TRBJ2-1 provide the parts outside the CDR3, is EAGVVQSPRYKIIEKKQPVAFWCNPISGHNTLYWYLQNLGQGPELLIRYENEEAVDDSQLPKDRFSAERLKGVDSTLKIQPAELGDSAVYLCASSLDAGVYEQFFGPGTRLTVL.